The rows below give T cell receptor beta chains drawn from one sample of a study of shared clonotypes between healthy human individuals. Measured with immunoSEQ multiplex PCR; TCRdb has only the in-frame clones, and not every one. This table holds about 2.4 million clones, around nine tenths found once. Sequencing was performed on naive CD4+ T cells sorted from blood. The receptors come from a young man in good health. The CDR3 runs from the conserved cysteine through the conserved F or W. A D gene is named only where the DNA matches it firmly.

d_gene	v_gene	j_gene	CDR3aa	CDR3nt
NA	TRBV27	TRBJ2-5	CASRRGETQYF	TGTGCCAGTAGGCGAGGAGAGACCCAGTACTTC
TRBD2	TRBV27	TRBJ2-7	CASSWASGSFYEQYF	TGTGCCAGCAGTTGGGCTAGCGGGAGTTTCTACGAGCAGTACTTC
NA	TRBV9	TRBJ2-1	CASSVEPTRGGYEQFF	TGTGCCAGCAGCGTAGAGCCGACTAGGGGCGGGTATGAGCAGTTCTTC
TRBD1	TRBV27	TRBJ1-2	CASSARGTNYGYTF	TGTGCCAGCAGTGCCAGGGGGACTAACTATGGCTACACCTTC
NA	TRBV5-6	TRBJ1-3	CASSLSSVSGNTIYF	TGTGCCAGCAGCTTGAGTAGCGTCTCTGGAAACACCATATATTTT
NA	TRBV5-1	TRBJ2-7	CASMDFAYEQYF	TGCGCCAGCATGGACTTCGCCTACGAGCAGTACTTC
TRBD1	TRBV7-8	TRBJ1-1	CASSGRQGVTEAFF	TGTGCCAGCAGCGGAAGACAGGGCGTCACTGAAGCTTTCTTT
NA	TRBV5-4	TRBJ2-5	CASSLVLGETQYF	TGTGCCAGCAGCTTGGTCCTGGGGGAGACCCAGTACTTC
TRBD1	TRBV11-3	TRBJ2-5	CASSRAGGFGAQYF	TGTGCCAGCAGCCGGGCAGGGGGATTCGGGGCCCAGTACTTC
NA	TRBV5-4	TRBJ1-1	CASSPAGSTEAFF	TGTGCCAGCAGCCCCGCAGGGAGTACTGAAGCTTTCTTT
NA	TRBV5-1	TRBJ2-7	CASSLGNTNSYEQYF	TGCGCCAGCAGCTTGGGCAACACCAATTCCTACGAGCAGTACTTC